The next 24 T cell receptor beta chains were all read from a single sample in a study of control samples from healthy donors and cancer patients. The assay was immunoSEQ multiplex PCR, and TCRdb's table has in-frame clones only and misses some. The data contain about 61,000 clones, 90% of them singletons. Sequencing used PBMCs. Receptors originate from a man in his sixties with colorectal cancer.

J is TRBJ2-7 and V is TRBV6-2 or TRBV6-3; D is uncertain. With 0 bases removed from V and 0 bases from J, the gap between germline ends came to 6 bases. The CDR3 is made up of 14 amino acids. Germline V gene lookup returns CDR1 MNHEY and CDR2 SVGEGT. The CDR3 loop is CASSYSSGSYEQYF. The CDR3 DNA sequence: TGTGCCAGCAGTTACTCGAGTGGCTCCTACGAGCAGTACTTC.

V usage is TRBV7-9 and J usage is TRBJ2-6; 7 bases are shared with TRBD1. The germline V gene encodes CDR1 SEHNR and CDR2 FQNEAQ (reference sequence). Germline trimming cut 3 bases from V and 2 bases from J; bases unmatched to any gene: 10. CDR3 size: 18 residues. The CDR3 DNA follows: TGTGCCAGCAGCTTTATAGGGGGCCTTCCCCCTGGGGCCAACGTCCTGACTTTC. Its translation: CASSFIGGLPPGANVLTF.

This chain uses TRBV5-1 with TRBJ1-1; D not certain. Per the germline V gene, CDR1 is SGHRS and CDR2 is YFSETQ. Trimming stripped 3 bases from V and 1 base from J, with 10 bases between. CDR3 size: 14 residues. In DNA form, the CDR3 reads TGCGCCAGCAGCTATACCGACGGGAACACTGAAGCTTTCTTT. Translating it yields CASSYTDGNTEAFF.

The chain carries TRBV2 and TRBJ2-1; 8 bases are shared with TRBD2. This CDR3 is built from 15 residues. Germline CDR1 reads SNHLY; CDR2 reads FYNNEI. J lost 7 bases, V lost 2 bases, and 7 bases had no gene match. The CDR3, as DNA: TGTGCCAGCAGTGAAACCCGGGGGGGAAGAAATGAGCAGTTCTTC. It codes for CASSETRGGRNEQFF. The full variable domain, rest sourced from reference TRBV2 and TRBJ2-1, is EPEVTQTPSHQVTQMGQEVILRCVPISNHLYFYWYRQILGQKVEFLVSFYNNEISEKSEIFDDQFSVERPDGSNFTLKIRSTKLEDSAMYFCASSETRGGRNEQFFGPGTRLTVL.

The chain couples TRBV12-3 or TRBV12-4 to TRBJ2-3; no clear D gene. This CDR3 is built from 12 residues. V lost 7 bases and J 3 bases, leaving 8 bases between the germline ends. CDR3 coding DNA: TGTGCCAGCAACCCCCTTACAGATACGCAGTATTTT. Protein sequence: CASNPLTDTQYF.

CDR3 residues: CASTDTATNEKLFF. In nucleotides, the CDR3 is TGTGCCAGCACCGACACTGCAACTAATGAAAAACTGTTTTTT. The rearrangement uses TRBV6-5 and TRBJ1-4; D is ambiguous. This CDR3 has 14 residues. Germline V gene data show CDR1 as MNHEY and CDR2 as SVGAGI. The germline V and J ends were trimmed by 7 bases and 0 bases, with 9 bases remaining between them.

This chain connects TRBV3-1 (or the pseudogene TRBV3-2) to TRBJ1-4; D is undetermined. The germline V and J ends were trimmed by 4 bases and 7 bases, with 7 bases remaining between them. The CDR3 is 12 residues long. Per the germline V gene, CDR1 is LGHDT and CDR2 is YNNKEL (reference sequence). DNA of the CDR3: TGTGCCAGCAGCCTCTTGGGTGAAAAACTGTTTTTT. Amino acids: CASSLLGEKLFF.

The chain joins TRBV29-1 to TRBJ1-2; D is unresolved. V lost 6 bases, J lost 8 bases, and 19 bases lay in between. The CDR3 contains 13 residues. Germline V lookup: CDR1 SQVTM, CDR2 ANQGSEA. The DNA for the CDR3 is TGCAGCGTGGACTGGACCGGCCAAGAGGGCTACACCTTC. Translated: CSVDWTGQEGYTF.

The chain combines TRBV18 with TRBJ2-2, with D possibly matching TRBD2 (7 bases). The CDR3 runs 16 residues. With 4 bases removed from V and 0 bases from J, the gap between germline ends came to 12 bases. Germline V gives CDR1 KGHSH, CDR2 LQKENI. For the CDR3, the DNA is TGTGCCAGCTCACTCCAGGGGAGGGCGAACACCGGGGAGCTGTTTTTT. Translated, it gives CASSLQGRANTGELFF.

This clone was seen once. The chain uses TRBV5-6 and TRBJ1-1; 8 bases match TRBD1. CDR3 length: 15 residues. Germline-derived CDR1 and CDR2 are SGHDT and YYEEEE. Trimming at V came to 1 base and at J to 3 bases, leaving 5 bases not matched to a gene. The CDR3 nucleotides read TGTGCCAGCAGCTTGAGCAGGGGGCGGCACACTGAAGCTTTCTTT. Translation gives CASSLSRGRHTEAFF.

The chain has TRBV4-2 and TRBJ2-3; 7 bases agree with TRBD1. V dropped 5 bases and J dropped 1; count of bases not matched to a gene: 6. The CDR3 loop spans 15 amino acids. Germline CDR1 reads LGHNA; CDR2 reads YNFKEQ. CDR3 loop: CASSKTGEGTDTQYF. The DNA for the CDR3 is TGTGCCAGCAGCAAAACAGGGGAAGGCACAGATACGCAGTATTTT.

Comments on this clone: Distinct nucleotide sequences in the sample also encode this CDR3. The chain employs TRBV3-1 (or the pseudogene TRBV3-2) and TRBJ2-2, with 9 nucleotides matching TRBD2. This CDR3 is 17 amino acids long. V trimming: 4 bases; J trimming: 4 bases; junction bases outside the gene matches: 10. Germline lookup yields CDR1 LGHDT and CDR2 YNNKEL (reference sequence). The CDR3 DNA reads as TGTGCCAGCAGCCCCGGTGGGGCGGGGGGGGCCACCGGGGAGCTGTTTTTT. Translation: CASSPGGAGGATGELFF.

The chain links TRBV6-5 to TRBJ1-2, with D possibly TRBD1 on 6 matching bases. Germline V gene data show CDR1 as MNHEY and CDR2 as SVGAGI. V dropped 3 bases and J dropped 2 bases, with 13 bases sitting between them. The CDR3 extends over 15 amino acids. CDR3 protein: CASSYMGGLNYGYTF. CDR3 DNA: TGTGCCAGCAGTTATATGGGGGGCTTGAACTATGGCTACACCTTC.

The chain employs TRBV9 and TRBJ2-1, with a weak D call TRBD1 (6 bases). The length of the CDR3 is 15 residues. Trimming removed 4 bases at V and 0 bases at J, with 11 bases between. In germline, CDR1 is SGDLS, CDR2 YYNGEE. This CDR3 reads CASSQGWSSYNEQFF. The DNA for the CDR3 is TGTGCCAGCAGCCAGGGGTGGAGCTCCTACAATGAGCAGTTCTTC.

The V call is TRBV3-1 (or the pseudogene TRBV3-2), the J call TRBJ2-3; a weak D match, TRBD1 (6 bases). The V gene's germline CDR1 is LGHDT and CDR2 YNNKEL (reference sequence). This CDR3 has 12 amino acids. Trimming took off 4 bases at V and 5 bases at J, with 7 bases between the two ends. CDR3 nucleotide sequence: TGTGCCAGCAGCCCGACAGGAGATACGCAGTATTTT. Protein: CASSPTGDTQYF.

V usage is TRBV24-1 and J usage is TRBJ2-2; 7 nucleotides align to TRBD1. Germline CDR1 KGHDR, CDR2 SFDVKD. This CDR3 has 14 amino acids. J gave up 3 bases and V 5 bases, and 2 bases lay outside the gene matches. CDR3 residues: CATSGTGDTGELFF. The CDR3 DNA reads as TGTGCCACCAGTGGTACAGGGGACACCGGGGAGCTGTTTTTT.

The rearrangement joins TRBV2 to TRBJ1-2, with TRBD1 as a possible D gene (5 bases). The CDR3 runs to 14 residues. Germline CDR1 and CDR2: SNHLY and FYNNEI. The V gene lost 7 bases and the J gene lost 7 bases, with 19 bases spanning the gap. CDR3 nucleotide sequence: TGTGCCAGCACCCTGGGGGACGCGGAGGGTGGCTACACCTTC. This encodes CASTLGDAEGGYTF.

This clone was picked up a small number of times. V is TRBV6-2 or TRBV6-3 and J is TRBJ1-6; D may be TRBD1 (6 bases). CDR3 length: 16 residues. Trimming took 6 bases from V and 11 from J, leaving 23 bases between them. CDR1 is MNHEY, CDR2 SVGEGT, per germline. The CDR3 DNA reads TGTGCCAGCAGCCGCCGGGACACCGGTCGCGGTCCACCCCTCCACTTT. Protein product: CASSRRDTGRGPPLHF.

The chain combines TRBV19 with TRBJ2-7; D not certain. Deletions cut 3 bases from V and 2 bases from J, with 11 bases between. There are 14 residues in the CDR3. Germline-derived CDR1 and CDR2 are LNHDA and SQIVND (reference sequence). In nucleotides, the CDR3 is TGTGCCAGTAGTATTTTGAGGAGTCCCTACGAGCAGTACTTC. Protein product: CASSILRSPYEQYF.

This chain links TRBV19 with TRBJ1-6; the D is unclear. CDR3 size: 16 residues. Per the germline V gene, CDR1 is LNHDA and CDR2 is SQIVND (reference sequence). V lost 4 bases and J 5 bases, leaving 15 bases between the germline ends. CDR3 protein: CASSTNRRGNNSPLHF. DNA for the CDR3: TGTGCCAGTAGTACGAACAGACGGGGTAATAATTCACCCCTCCACTTT.

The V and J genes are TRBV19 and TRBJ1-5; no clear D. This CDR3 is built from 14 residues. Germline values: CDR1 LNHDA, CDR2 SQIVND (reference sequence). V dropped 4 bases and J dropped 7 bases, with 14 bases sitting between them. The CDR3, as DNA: TGTGCCAGTAGTACCGTAGCGGGTGGGCAGCCCCAGCATTTT. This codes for CASSTVAGGQPQHF.

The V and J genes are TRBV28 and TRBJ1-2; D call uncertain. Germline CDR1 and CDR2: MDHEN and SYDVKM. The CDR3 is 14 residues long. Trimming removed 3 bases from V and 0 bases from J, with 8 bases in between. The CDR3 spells CASSLGSPNYGYTF. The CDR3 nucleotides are TGTGCCAGCAGTTTGGGAAGCCCTAACTATGGCTACACCTTC.

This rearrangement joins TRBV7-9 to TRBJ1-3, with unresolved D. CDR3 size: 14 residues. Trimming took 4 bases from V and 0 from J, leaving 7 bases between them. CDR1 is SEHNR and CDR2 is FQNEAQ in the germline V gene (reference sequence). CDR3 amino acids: CASSWTVSGNTIYF. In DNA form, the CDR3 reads TGTGCCAGCAGCTGGACGGTCTCTGGAAACACCATATATTTT.

CDR3 nucleotides: TGTGCCAGCTCACCACCGGGGCAGCGGGGGACCAAAAACATTCAGTACTTC. Its translation: CASSPPGQRGTKNIQYF. The chain couples TRBV18 to TRBJ2-4, with 8 bases fitting TRBD2. The CDR3 is made up of 17 amino acids. CDR1 and CDR2 (germline): KGHSH, LQKENI. J was trimmed by 2 bases and V by 0 bases; bases with no gene match: 6. The variable domain in full, with the rest retrieved from reference TRBV18 and TRBJ2-4, is NAGVMQNPRHLVRRRGQEARLRCSPMKGHSHVYWYRQLPEEGLKFMVYLQKENIIDESGMPKERFSAEFPKEGPSILRIQQVVRGDSAAYFCASSPPGQRGTKNIQYFGAGTRLSVL.